Shown below are 15 T cell receptor beta chains from a single sample sequenced in a study of T cell responses to AZD1222 COVID-19 vaccine. TCRdb keeps only in-frame clones here, not all; method: immunoSEQ multiplex PCR. The sample has tens of thousands of clones, over 75% seen once. The specimen was peripheral blood, collected 28 days after the second AZD1222 dose. The receptors come from an adult who received the AZD1222 COVID-19 vaccine.

The rearrangement uses TRBV12-3 or TRBV12-4 and TRBJ1-1; 9 bases match TRBD1. CDR3 length equals 12 residues. The V segment lost 6 bases and the J segment 10 bases; nucleotides outside the gene matches: 6. The CDR3 loop is CASRTGQGSAFF. The CDR3 bases are TGTGCCAGCAGGACGGGACAGGGATCAGCTTTCTTT.

The J gene is TRBJ2-3, the V gene TRBV18, with TRBD1 identical over 10 bases. The CDR3 has 17 amino acids. V shed 5 bases and J 6 bases; nucleotides not matched to a gene: 14. Germline V gene sequence: CDR1 KGHSH, CDR2 LQKENI. The CDR3 is CASSTPTTTGGGDTQYF. CDR3 nucleotide sequence: TGTGCCAGCTCAACCCCAACCACGACAGGGGGCGGGGATACGCAGTATTTT.

J is TRBJ1-3 and V is TRBV6-5; no reliable D call. Germline CDR1 MNHEY, CDR2 SVGAGI. Trimming took 11 bases from V and 0 from J, leaving 11 bases between them. The CDR3 runs 13 residues. The CDR3 DNA reads as TGTGCCTGTGCACGGACCTCTGGAAACACCATATATTTT. The encoded protein is CACARTSGNTIYF.

This chain joins TRBV5-6 and TRBJ1-2; 8 bases are a match to TRBD1. Trimming removed 0 bases from V and 5 bases from J; junction bases left unmatched: 3. This CDR3 is built from 14 residues. Per germline, CDR1 SGHDT and CDR2 YYEEEE. CDR3 region: CASSLGQGAYGYTF. As DNA, the CDR3 is TGTGCCAGCAGCTTGGGGCAGGGGGCATATGGCTACACCTTC. The full variable domain, its missing parts supplied by reference TRBV5-6 and TRBJ1-2, is DAGVTQSPTHLIKTRGQQVTLRCSPKSGHDTVSWYQQALGQGPQFIFQYYEEEERQRGNFPDRFSGHQFPNYSSELNVNALLLGDSALYLCASSLGQGAYGYTFGSGTRLTVV.

Only one count was recorded for this clone. The chain employs TRBV11-3 and TRBJ2-3; D could derive from TRBD1 or TRBD2 (6 bases each). This CDR3 has 15 amino acids. Trimming removed 2 bases at V and 2 bases at J, with 11 bases between. The V gene's germline CDR1 is SGHNT and CDR2 YENEEA. CDR3: CASSLSGAFTDTQYF. For the CDR3, the DNA is TGTGCCAGCAGCTTATCGGGGGCCTTCACAGATACGCAGTATTTT.

The rearrangement links TRBV9 to TRBJ2-5; 12 nucleotides agree with TRBD2. V trimming: 3 bases; J trimming: 7 bases; junction bases outside the gene matches: 10. CDR3 length: 16 residues. Germline V gene lookup returns CDR1 SGDLS and CDR2 YYNGEE. DNA for the CDR3: TGTGCCAGCAGCGACCGACTAGCGGGGGCCCCAGGGACCCAGTACTTC. Translation: CASSDRLAGAPGTQYF.

The rearrangement links TRBV18 to TRBJ1-3; no clear D. The CDR3 extends over 12 amino acids. V lost 6 bases and J lost 9, with 12 bases in between. Looked up from germline, CDR1 is KGHSH and CDR2 is LQKENI. For the CDR3, the DNA is TGTGCCAGCTCTGGCGGCTCTGGCACCATATATTTT. This encodes CASSGGSGTIYF.

This chain connects TRBV7-6 to TRBJ2-2; D not resolved. V was trimmed by 3 bases and J by 2 bases, leaving 10 bases between them. This CDR3 has 15 residues. In germline, CDR1 is SGHVS, CDR2 FNYEAQ. DNA of the CDR3: TGTGCCAGCAGCTTCGGGCCTCGTAACACCGGGGAGCTGTTTTTT. Its translation is CASSFGPRNTGELFF.

In nucleotides, the CDR3 is TGTGCCAGCAGGCCAAGCGGGGGGGGCACAGATACGCAGTATTTT. As protein: CASRPSGGGTDTQYF. The chain employs TRBV9 and TRBJ2-3; 10 bases align to TRBD2. This CDR3 spans 15 amino acids. The V gene end was trimmed by 5 bases and the J gene end by 1 base; junction bases not matched to a gene: 4. In germline, CDR1 is SGDLS, CDR2 YYNGEE.

The V gene is TRBV27, the J gene TRBJ2-3, with D tentatively TRBD1 (6 bases). CDR1 is MNHEY and CDR2 is SMNVEV in the germline V gene (reference sequence). This CDR3 spans 17 amino acids. Trimming cost V 2 bases and J 2 bases, with 17 bases left between them. The CDR3 loop is CASSLNSGEYATDTQYF. DNA for the CDR3: TGTGCCAGCAGTTTAAACTCAGGGGAGTACGCCACAGATACGCAGTATTTT.

V usage is TRBV28 and J usage is TRBJ1-2; possible D gene TRBD1, 5 bases. Trimming took 3 bases from V and 7 from J, leaving 18 bases between them. CDR1 and CDR2 (germline): MDHEN, SYDVKM. The CDR3 has 15 residues. The CDR3 sequence is CASSFSVGLLSGYTF. The CDR3 nucleotides are TGTGCCAGCAGTTTTTCCGTGGGGCTACTAAGTGGCTACACCTTC.

The chain carries TRBV28 and TRBJ2-1; the D gene is possibly TRBD1 (6 bases). Per the germline V gene, CDR1 is MDHEN and CDR2 is SYDVKM. V was shortened by 3 bases and J by 8 bases, with 20 bases between the two germline ends. CDR3 length: 16 amino acids. As DNA, the CDR3 is TGTGCCAGCAGTTTGTACTCAGGGGATGGATCTCATGAGCAGTTCTTC. The encoded protein is CASSLYSGDGSHEQFF.

The chain couples TRBV11-2 to TRBJ2-3, with TRBD2 matching over 10 bases. The V gene's germline CDR1 is SGHAT and CDR2 FQNNGV. Trimming took 3 bases from V and 5 from J; bases not matched to a gene: 8. This CDR3 is 16 amino acids long. CDR3 bases: TGTGCCAGCAGCTTTCCGAGCGGGGGGGCTGGAGATACGCAGTATTTT. It codes for CASSFPSGGAGDTQYF.

The V call is TRBV2, the J call TRBJ2-5; D may match TRBD1 or TRBD2 (6 bases each). V lost 1 base and J 5 bases, leaving 11 bases between the germline ends. Per the germline V gene, CDR1 is SNHLY and CDR2 is FYNNEI. CDR3 length: 14 amino acids. This CDR3 reads CASSEVGGVETQYF. CDR3 sequence (DNA): TGTGCCAGCAGTGAAGTCGGGGGCGTTGAGACCCAGTACTTC.

This clone appeared many times. In the same sample, other DNA sequences code for this CDR3. The J gene is TRBJ2-7, the V gene TRBV19; possibly TRBD2 for D (5 bases). V lost 3 bases, J lost 2 bases, and 11 bases lay in between. Looked up from germline, CDR1 is LNHDA and CDR2 is SQIVND (reference sequence). This CDR3 is 14 amino acids long. CDR3 amino acids: CASSIGGPAYEQYF. CDR3 DNA sequence: TGTGCCAGTAGTATCGGCGGGCCGGCCTACGAGCAGTACTTC.